The table lists the clone carrying this T cell receptor beta chain with a few counts. The antigen remains undetermined. This entry comes from a study of identical twins. Study outcomes and limitations: Without tracking the same donors, conclusions rested on cross-sectional statistical analysis. Cord blood beta clonotypes that were abundant carried fewer insertions, and memory repertoires showed no such trend.

Between the trimmed V and J ends, which lost 8 bases and 0 bases, there was a span of 13 bases. The CDR3 has 14 amino acids. The V gene's germline CDR1 is MNHNS and CDR2 SASEGT. In TCRdb, the 5' RACE reads were re-called with MiXCR into one record per CDR3 protein. The sample has fewer than 800,000 distinct CDR3 sequences; under 8.5% are singletons. The same sample was also studied in work on yellow fever vaccine responses in identical twins. Per that paper: Vaccine T cell responses of twins reportedly seemed partly convergent and partly personalized.

The receptor's source is a woman younger than 35 in good health. V and J are TRBV6-1 and TRBJ1-1, with D possibly TRBD1 on 5 matching bases. Sequencing used PBMCs. The CDR3 region has the DNA TGTGCCAGCTGGTTTGGGGCGGTGAACACTGAAGCTTTCTTT. Translated: CASWFGAVNTEAFF.